This T cell receptor (beta chain) appears in the sequencing data of a study of cytomegalovirus exposure and HLA in healthy donors. General study findings and limits: Several V segments, TRBV6-2 and TRBV6-3 among them, could not be told apart and were dropped. Earlier analysis yielded a pattern in which most TCR beta V segments were productive about 87% or about 30% of the time. TCR beta chains numbering 164 were designated cytomegalovirus-associated.

It was with 60 Vbeta and 13 Jbeta primers that the PCR ran. TCRdb's copy holds only in-frame clones and misses some; the assay was immunoSEQ multiplex PCR. Altogether about 120,000 clones are present, more than 60% being singletons, with the ten largest covering around 2.7%. As concerns this clone: Its antigen is undetermined.

The germline V and J ends were trimmed by 5 bases and 8 bases, with 9 bases remaining between them. The CDR3 is made up of 11 amino acids. From germline, CDR1 is DFQATT and CDR2 SNEGSKA (reference sequence). The chain links TRBV20-1 to TRBJ1-4; unclear D gene. Material for sequencing was PBMCs. The sequence was collected from a woman aged 40-49 years in good health and CMV-seropositive. CDR3 loop: CSARLREKLFF. The CDR3 DNA reads TGCAGTGCTCGCCTCAGAGAAAAACTGTTTTTT.